Listed here are 8 T cell receptor beta chains from one sample, sequenced in a study of PD-L1 blockade in urothelial cancer. Measured with immunoSEQ multiplex PCR; TCRdb has only the in-frame clones, and not every one. The top ten clones hold roughly 30% of a sample with roughly 24,000 clones, approximately 86% of them seen once. The source material was PBMCs, sampled around atezolizumab (anti-PD-L1) treatment. These TCRs come from a man aged 55 to 69 with urothelial cancer.

This clone was seen only once. The chain has TRBV30 and TRBJ2-5, with 12 bases aligning to TRBD2. Germline assignment: CDR1 GTSNPN and CDR2 SVGIG (reference sequence). The trim removed 4 bases at V and 0 bases at J, leaving 9 bases unmatched. The CDR3 is 17 residues long. The CDR3 sequence is CAWNTSGGLKDQETQYF. The CDR3, as DNA: TGTGCCTGGAATACTAGCGGGGGGCTAAAGGACCAAGAGACCCAGTACTTC.

The genes are TRBV5-1 and TRBJ1-6; perhaps TRBD1 as D (6 bases). Germline V gene lookup returns CDR1 SGHRS and CDR2 YFSETQ. This CDR3 has 16 residues. Trimming shortened V by 4 bases and J by 8 bases, and 19 bases separated the two germline ends. This chain's CDR3 is CASSPTPAGADSPLHF. The DNA of the CDR3 is TGCGCCAGCAGCCCTACCCCGGCGGGGGCGGATTCACCCCTCCACTTT.

V gene TRBV30 combines with J gene TRBJ1-2; 10 nucleotides align to TRBD1. The CDR3 contains 14 residues. The V and J ends lost 5 bases and 5 bases, in that order; junction bases with no gene match: 8. From germline, CDR1 is GTSNPN and CDR2 SVGIG (reference sequence). In DNA form, the CDR3 reads TGTGCCTGGGACCCAGACAGGGGGCTTTATGGCTACACCTTC. It is translated as CAWDPDRGLYGYTF.

The DNA for the CDR3 is TGTGCCAGCAGTTTTATCAGGGAGGGTCAGCCCCAGCATTTT. This sequence encodes CASSFIREGQPQHF. This rearrangement joins TRBV28 to TRBJ1-5; the D gene is possibly TRBD1 (5 bases). The CDR3 covers 14 residues. In germline, CDR1 is MDHEN, CDR2 SYDVKM. V was cut by 3 bases and J by 6 bases, with 12 bases left in between. Looking up the rest from reference TRBV28 and TRBJ1-5 gives the full variable domain: DVKVTQSSRYLVKRTGEKVFLECVQDMDHENMFWYRQDPGLGLRLIYFSYDVKMKEKGDIPEGYSVSREKKERFSLILESASTNQTSMYLCASSFIREGQPQHFGDGTRLSIL.

The chain recombines TRBV18 with TRBJ2-3, with D uncertain. Trimming shortened V by 3 bases and J by 1 base, and 11 bases separated the two germline ends. There are 15 residues in the CDR3. Germline V gene data show CDR1 as KGHSH and CDR2 as LQKENI. The CDR3: CASSPEVGRTDTQYF. CDR3 sequence (DNA): TGTGCCAGCTCACCGGAAGTGGGCCGCACAGATACGCAGTATTTT.

The chain has TRBV9 and TRBJ2-7; the match to TRBD1 covers 10 bases. Germline V gene data show CDR1 as SGDLS and CDR2 as YYNGEE. This CDR3 is built from 18 residues. The J segment lost 6 bases and the V segment lost 4 bases, leaving 19 bases of the junction unmatched. This CDR3 reads CASSSQARGTGAVGEQYF. CDR3 nucleotides: TGTGCCAGCAGCTCCCAAGCGCGAGGGACAGGGGCGGTCGGCGAGCAGTACTTC.

The rearrangement joins TRBV10-3 to TRBJ2-7; 14 nucleotides match TRBD2. CDR1 and CDR2 (germline): ENHRY, SYGVKD. With 6 bases clipped from V and 2 bases from J, the junction kept 6 bases outside the gene matches. The CDR3 sequence is 16 residues long. For the CDR3, the DNA is TGTGCCATCAGGGGGACTAGCGGGAGAGGGACCTACGAGCAGTACTTC. Translation gives CAIRGTSGRGTYEQYF.

This CDR3 reads CAWSVRSGGGDIQYF. Written as DNA, the CDR3 is TGTGCCTGGAGTGTACGGAGCGGCGGCGGGGACATTCAGTACTTC. The chain joins TRBV30 to TRBJ2-4, with D perhaps TRBD2 (6 bases). Trimming took 0 bases from V and 8 from J, leaving 17 bases between them. CDR1 and CDR2 (germline): GTSNPN, SVGIG (reference sequence). This CDR3 region has 15 residues.